This TCR beta chain was identified during a study of OX40 agonist ivuxolimab in advanced cancers. At cycle 4 day 1, cycle 7 day 1, and baseline, blood was sampled. The length of the CDR3 is 14 residues. Germline assignment: CDR1 MGHRA and CDR2 YSYEKL. Trimming removed 4 bases at V and 2 bases at J, with 11 bases between. TCRdb's copy holds only in-frame clones and misses some; the assay was immunoSEQ multiplex PCR. The data show roughly 80,000 clones, just over 85% seen once. This TCR derives from an adult with an advanced solid tumor such as melanoma, head and neck, liver or kidney cancer. J is TRBJ1-2 and V is TRBV4-1, with D perhaps TRBD1 (5 bases). The sample in question was CD4+ or CD8+ T cells sorted from blood, obtained in a trial of the OX40 agonist ivuxolimab. The CDR3 here is CASSREGWNYGYTF. For the CDR3, the DNA is TGCGCCAGCAGCCGGGAGGGGTGGAACTATGGCTACACCTTC.